The TCR beta chain under discussion was sequenced for a study of a mutant IDH1 vaccine in newly diagnosed glioma. Turning to the study itself: Treated patients were around 62% male, around 40% female, mean age around 40 years. Pretreatment consisted of radiotherapy, temozolomide, or both, with most receiving both.

General observations from the study: Pseudoprogression seemed unrelated to changes in top peripheral T cell clonotypes. Vaccination induced immune responses in roughly 93% of patients.

This CDR3 is built from 14 residues. Germline CDR1 reads SEHNR; CDR2 reads FQNEAQ (reference sequence). V lost 5 bases and J lost 3; bases outside the gene matches: 6. Time point denoted: baseline, week 1 (first vaccination visit). Sample treatment: pre-vaccination baseline after standard-of-care therapy. Assay used: immunoSEQ multiplex PCR; TCRdb lists only in-frame clones, some missing. The table has about 67,000 clones, 80% to 90% seen once. A word on this clone: Its specificity is not known.

This sample comprised peripheral blood mononuclear cells (PBMCs), obtained from a glioma patient treated with radiotherapy, temozolomide or both. The genes are TRBV7-9 and TRBJ1-2; 7 bases agree with TRBD1. This sequence originates from a woman younger than 35 with glioma. Some clones in this sample may be carry-over from other donors' samples. CDR3 bases: TGTGCCAGCAGCCGAGGACAGGCCTACTATGGCTACACCTTC. As protein: CASSRGQAYYGYTF.